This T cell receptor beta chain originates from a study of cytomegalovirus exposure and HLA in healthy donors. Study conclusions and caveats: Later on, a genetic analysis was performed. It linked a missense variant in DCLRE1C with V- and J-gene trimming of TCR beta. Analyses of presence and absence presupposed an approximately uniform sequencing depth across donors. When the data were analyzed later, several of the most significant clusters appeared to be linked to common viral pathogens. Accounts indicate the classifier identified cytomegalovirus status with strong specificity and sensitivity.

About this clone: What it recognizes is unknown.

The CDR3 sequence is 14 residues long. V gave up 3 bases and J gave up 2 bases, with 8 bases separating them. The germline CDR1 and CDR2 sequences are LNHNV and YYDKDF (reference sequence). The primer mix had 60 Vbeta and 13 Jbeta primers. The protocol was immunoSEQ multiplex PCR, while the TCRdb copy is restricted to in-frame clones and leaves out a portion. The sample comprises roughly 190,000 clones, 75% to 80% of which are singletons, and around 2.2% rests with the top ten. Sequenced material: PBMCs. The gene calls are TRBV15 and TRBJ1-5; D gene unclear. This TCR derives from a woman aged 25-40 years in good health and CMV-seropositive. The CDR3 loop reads CATSSGHGNQPQHF. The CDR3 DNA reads TGTGCCACCAGCAGTGGGCACGGCAATCAGCCCCAGCATTTT.